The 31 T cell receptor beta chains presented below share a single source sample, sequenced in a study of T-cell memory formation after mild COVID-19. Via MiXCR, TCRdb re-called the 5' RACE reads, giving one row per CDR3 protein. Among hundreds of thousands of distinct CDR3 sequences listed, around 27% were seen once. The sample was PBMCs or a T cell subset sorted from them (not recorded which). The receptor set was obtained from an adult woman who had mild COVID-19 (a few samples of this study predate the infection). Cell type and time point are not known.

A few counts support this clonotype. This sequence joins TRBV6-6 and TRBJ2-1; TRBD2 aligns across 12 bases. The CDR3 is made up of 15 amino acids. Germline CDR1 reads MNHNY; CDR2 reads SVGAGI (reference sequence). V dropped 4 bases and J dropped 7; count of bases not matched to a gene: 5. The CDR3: CASSSTSGRNNEQFF. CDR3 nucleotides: TGTGCCAGCAGTTCGACTAGCGGGAGAAATAATGAGCAGTTCTTC.

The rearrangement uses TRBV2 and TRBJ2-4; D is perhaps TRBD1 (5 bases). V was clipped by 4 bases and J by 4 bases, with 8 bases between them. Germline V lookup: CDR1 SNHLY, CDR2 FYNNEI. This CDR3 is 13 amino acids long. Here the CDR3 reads CASSGGAKNIQYF. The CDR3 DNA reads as TGTGCCAGCAGTGGTGGGGCTAAAAACATTCAGTACTTC.

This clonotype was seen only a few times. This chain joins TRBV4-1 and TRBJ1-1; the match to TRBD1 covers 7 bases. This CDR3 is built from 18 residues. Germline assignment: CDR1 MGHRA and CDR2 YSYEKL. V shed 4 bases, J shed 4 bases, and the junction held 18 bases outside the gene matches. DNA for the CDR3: TGCGCCAGCAGCCCCACCTTGAGGGGGCGCGGGGGTCGCACTGAAGCTTTCTTT. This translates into CASSPTLRGRGGRTEAFF.

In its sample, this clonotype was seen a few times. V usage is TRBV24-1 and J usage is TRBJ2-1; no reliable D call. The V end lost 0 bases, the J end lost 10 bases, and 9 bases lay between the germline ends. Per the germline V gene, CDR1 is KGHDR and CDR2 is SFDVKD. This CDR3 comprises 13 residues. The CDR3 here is CATSDLWVGEQFF. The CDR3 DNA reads TGTGCCACCAGTGATTTGTGGGTCGGGGAGCAGTTCTTC.

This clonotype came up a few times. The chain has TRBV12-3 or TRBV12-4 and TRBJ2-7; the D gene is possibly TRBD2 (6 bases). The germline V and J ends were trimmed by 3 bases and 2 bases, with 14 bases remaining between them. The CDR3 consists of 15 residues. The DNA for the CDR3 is TGTGCCAGCAGTTTCTTTCCGGGGGTGGCCTACGAGCAGTACTTC. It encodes CASSFFPGVAYEQYF.

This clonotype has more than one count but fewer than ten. The DNA of the CDR3 is TGCAGTGCTAGTGTTGGCGGGGCTGGCACAGATACGCAGTATTTT. It specifies CSASVGGAGTDTQYF. The chain combines TRBV20-1 with TRBJ2-3; D might be TRBD2 (6 bases). Trimming removed 3 bases at V and 1 base at J, with 14 bases between. Germline V lookup: CDR1 DFQATT, CDR2 SNEGSKA (reference sequence). The length of the CDR3 is 15 residues.

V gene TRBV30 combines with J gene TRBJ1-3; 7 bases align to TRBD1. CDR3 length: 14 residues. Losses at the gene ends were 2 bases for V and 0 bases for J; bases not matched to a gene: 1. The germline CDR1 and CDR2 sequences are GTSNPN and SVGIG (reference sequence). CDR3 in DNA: TGTGCCTGGAGTTGGGACAGCTCTGGAAACACCATATATTTT. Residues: CAWSWDSSGNTIYF.

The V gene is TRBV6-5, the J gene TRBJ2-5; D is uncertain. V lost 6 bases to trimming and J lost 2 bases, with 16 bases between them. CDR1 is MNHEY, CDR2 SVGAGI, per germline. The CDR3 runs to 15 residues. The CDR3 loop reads CASSNRHAVQETQYF. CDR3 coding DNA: TGTGCCAGCAGCAACCGACATGCGGTACAAGAGACCCAGTACTTC.

The CDR3 loop is CSAREAGQGGITGELFF. The CDR3 bases are TGCAGTGCTAGAGAGGCGGGACAGGGAGGGATCACCGGGGAGCTGTTTTTT. V usage is TRBV20-1 and J usage is TRBJ2-2; 9 nucleotides line up with TRBD1. This CDR3 region has 17 residues. Germline V gene sequence: CDR1 DFQATT, CDR2 SNEGSKA (reference sequence). J lost 4 bases, V lost 0 bases, and 9 bases had no gene match.

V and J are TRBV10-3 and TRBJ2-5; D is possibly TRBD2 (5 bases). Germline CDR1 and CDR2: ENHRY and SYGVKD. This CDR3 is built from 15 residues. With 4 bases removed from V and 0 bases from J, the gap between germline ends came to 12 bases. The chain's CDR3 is CAISVDYQYQETQYF. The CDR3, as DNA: TGTGCCATCAGTGTTGACTACCAGTACCAAGAGACCCAGTACTTC.

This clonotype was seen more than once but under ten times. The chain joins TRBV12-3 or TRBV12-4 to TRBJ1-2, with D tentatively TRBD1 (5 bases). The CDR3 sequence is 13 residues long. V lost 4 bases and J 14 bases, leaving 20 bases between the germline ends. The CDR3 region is CASSWGTGRDPTF. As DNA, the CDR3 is TGTGCCAGCAGTTGGGGAACAGGCAGGGATCCGACCTTC.

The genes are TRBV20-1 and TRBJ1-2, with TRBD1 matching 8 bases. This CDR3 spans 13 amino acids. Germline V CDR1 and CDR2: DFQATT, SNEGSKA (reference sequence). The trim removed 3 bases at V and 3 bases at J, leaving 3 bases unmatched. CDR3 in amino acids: CSASSTGDYGYTF. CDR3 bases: TGCAGTGCTAGCTCGACAGGGGACTATGGCTACACCTTC.

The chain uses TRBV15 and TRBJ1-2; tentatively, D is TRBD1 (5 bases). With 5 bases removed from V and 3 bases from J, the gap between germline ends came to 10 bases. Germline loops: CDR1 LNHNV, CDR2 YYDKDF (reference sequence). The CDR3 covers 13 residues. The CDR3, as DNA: TGTGCCACCAGCGGGGACCGCCACTATGGCTACACCTTC. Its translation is CATSGDRHYGYTF.

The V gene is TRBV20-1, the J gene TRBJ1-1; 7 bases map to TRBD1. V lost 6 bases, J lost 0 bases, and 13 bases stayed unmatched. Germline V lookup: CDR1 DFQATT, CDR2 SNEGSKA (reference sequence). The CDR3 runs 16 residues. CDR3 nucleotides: TGCAGTGCCCGACCGACAGGGAAGAAAATGAACACTGAAGCTTTCTTT. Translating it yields CSARPTGKKMNTEAFF.

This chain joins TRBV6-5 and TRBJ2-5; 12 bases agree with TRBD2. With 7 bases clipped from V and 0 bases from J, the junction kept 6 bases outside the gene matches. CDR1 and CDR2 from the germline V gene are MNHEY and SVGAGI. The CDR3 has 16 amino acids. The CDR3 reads CASNRLAGEYQETQYF. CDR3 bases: TGTGCCAGCAACAGACTAGCGGGAGAGTACCAAGAGACCCAGTACTTC.

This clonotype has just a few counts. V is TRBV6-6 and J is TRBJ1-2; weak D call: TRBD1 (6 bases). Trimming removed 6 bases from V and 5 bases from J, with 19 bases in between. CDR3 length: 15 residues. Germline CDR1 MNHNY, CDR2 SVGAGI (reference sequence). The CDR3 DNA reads TGTGCCAGCAGCGGATCAGGGGCAGATGGATATGGCTACACCTTC. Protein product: CASSGSGADGYGYTF.

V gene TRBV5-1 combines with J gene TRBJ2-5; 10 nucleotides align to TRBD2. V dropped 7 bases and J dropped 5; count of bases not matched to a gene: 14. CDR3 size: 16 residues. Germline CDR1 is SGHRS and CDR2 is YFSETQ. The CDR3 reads CASWRGLLAGEETQYF. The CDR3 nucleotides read TGCGCCAGCTGGAGGGGGCTCCTAGCGGGGGAGGAGACCCAGTACTTC.

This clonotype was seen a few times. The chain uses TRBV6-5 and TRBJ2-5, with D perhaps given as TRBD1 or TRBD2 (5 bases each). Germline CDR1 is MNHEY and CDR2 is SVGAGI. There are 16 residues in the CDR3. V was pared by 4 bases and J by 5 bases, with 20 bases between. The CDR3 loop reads CASSLKPTDTRETQYF. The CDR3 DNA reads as TGTGCCAGCAGTTTAAAGCCGACAGATACTAGGGAGACCCAGTACTTC.

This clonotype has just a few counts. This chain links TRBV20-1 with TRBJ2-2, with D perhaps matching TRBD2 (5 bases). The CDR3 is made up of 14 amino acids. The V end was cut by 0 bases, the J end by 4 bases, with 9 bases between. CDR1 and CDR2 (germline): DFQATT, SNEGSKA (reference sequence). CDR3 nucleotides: TGCAGTGCTAGAGATAGCGAGATCACCGGGGAGCTGTTTTTT. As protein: CSARDSEITGELFF.

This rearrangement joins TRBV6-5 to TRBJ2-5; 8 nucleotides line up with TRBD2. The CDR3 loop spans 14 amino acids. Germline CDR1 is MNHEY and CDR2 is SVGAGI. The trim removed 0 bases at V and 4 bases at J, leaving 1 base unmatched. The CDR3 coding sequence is TGTGCCAGCAGTTACTCCGGGGGGGGAGAGACCCAGTACTTC. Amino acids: CASSYSGGGETQYF.

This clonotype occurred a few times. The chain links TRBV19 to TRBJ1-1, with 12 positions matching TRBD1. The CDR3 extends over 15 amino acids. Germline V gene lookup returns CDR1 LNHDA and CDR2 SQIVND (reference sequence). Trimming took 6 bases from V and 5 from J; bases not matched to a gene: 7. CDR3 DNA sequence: TGTGCCAGTAGAACAACGGGACAGGGGGCGACTGAAGCTTTCTTT. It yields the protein CASRTTGQGATEAFF. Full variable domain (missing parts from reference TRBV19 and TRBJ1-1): DGGITQSPKYLFRKEGQNVTLSCEQNLNHDAMYWYRQDPGQGLRLIYYSQIVNDFQKGDIAEGYSVSREKKESFPLTVTSAQKNPTAFYLCASRTTGQGATEAFFGQGTRLTVV.

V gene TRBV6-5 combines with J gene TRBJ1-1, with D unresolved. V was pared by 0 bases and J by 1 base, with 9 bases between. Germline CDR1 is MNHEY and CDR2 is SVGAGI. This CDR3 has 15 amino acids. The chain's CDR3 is CASSYSPGRNTEAFF. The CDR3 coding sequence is TGTGCCAGCAGTTACTCGCCGGGCCGGAACACTGAAGCTTTCTTT.

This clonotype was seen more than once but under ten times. The DNA of the CDR3 is TGTGCCGGGACGGGGGGTCAAGAGACCCAGTACTTC. It translates to CAGTGGQETQYF. The chain is built from TRBV2 and TRBJ2-5; 7 bases line up with TRBD2. The CDR3 loop spans 12 amino acids. J gave up 2 bases and V 11 bases, and 5 bases lay outside the gene matches. Germline V gene sequence: CDR1 SNHLY, CDR2 FYNNEI.

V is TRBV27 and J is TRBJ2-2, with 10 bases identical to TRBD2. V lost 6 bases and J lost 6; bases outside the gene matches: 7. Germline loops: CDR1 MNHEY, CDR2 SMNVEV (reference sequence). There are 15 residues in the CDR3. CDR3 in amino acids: CASSFGTSGAGELFF. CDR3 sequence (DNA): TGTGCCAGCAGCTTTGGAACTAGCGGGGCCGGGGAGCTGTTTTTT.

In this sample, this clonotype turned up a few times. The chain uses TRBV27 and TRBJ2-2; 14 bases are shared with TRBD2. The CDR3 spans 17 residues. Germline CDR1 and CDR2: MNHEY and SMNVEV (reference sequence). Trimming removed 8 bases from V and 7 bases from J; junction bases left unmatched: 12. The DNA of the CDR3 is TGTGCCAGCTCTCCTCGCCGACTAGCGGGGGGGGGCGGGGAGCTGTTTTTT. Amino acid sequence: CASSPRRLAGGGGELFF.

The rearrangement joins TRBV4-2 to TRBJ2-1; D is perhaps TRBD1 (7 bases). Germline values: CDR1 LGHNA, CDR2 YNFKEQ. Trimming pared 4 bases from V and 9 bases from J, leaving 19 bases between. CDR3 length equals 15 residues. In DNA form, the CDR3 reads TGTGCCAGCAGCCCATCCTGGGACTCAGGGGGTGAGCAGTTCTTC. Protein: CASSPSWDSGGEQFF.

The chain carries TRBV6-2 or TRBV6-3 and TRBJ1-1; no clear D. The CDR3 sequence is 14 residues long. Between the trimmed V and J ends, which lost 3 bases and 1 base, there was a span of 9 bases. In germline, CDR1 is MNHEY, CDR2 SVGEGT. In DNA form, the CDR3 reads TGTGCCAGCAGTTATGCCAATAGGAACACTGAAGCTTTCTTT. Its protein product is CASSYANRNTEAFF.

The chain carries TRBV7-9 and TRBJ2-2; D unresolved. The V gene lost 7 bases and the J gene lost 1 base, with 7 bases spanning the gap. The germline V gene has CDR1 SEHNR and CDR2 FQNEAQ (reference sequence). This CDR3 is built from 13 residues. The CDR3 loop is CASMRMNTGELFF. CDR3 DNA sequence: TGTGCCAGCATGCGAATGAACACCGGGGAGCTGTTTTTT.

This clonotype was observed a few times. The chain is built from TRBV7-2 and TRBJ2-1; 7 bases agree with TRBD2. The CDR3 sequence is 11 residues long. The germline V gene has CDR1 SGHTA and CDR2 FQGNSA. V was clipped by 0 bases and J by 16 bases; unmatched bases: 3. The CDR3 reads CASSLAGGSFF. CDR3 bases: TGTGCCAGCAGCTTAGCGGGAGGGAGCTTCTTC.

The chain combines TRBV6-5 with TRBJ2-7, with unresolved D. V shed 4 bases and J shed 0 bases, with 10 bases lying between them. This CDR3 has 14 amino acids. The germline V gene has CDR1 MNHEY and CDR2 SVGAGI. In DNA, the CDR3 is TGTGCCAGCAGTTCGAAAAGGAGCTCCTACGAGCAGTACTTC. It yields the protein CASSSKRSSYEQYF.

CDR3 in DNA: TGTGCCAGCAGCCTCGACATGCTGAACACTGAAGCTTTCTTT. Translating it yields CASSLDMLNTEAFF. This chain connects TRBV7-9 to TRBJ1-1; D remains unclear. This CDR3 is 14 amino acids long. Deletions cut 5 bases from V and 0 bases from J, with 10 bases between. From germline, CDR1 is SEHNR and CDR2 FQNEAQ (reference sequence).